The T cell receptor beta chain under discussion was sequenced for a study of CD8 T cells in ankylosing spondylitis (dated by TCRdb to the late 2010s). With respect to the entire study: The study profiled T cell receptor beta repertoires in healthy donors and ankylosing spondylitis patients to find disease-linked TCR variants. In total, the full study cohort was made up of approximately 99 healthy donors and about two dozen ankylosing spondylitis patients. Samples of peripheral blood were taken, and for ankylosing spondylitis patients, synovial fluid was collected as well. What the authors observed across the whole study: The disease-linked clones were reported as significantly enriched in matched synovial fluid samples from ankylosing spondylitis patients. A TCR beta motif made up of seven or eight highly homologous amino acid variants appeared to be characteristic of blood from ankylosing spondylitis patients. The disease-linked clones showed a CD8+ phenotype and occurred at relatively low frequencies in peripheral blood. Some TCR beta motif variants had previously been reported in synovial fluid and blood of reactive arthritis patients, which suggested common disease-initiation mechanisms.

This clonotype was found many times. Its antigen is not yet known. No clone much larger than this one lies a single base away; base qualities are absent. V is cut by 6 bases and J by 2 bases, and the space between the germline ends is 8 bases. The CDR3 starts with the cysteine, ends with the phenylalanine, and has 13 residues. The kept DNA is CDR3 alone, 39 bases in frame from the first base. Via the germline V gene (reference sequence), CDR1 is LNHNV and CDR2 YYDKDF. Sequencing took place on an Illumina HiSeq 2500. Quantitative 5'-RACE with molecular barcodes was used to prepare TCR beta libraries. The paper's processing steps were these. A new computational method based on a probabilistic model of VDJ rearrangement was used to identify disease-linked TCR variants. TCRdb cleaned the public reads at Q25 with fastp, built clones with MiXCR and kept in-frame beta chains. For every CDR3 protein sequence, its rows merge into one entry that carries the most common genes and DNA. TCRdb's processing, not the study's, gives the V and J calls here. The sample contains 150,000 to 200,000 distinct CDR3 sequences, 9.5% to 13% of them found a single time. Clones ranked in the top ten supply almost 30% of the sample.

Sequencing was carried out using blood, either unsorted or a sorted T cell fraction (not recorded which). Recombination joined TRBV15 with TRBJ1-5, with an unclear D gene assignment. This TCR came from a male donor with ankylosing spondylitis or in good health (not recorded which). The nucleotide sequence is TGTGCCACCAGTGCGCAGGGCAATCAGCCCCAGCATTTT. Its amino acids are CATSAQGNQPQHF.